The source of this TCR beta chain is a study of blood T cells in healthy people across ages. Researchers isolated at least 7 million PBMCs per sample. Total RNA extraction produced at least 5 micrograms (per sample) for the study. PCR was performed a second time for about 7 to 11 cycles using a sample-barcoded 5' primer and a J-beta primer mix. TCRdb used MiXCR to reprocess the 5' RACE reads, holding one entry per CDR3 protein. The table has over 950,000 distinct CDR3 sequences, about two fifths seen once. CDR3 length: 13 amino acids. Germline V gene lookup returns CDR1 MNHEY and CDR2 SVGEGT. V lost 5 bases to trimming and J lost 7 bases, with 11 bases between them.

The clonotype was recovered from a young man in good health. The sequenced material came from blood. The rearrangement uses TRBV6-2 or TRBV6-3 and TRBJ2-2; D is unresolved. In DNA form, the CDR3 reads TGTGCCAGCAGTGAGCTCGGTTACGGGGAGCTGTTTTTT. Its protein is CASSELGYGELFF.